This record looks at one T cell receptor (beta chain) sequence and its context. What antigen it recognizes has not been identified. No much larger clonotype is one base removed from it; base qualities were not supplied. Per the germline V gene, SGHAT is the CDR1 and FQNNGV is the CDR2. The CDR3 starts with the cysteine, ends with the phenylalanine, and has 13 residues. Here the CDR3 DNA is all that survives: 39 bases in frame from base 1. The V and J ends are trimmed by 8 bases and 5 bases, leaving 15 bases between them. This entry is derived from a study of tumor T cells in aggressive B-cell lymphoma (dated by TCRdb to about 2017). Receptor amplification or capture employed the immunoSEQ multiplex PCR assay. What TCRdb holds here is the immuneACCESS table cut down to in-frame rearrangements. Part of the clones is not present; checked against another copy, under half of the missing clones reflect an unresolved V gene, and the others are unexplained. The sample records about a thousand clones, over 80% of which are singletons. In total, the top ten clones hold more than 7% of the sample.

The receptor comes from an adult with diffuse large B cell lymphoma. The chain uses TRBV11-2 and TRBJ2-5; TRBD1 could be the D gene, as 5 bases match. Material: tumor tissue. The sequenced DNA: TGTGCCAGCGAAGCAGGGCGTTTGGAGACCCAGTACTTC. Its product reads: CASEAGRLETQYF.